These 5 T cell receptor beta chains were sequenced from one sample in a study of blood T cells in healthy people across ages. The second PCR ran about 6 to 12 cycles with a sample-barcoded 5' primer and J-beta primers. TCRdb redid the calling of the 5' RACE reads with MiXCR, one entry per CDR3 protein. The repertoire holds 920,000 or so distinct CDR3 sequences, with more than 40% as singletons. The sequenced material came from blood. The receptors were sampled from a woman in her fifties or sixties in good health.

The chain is built from TRBV7-9 and TRBJ2-3, with 7 bases matching TRBD1. J gave up 2 bases and V 5 bases, and 19 bases lay outside the gene matches. Germline values: CDR1 SEHNR, CDR2 FQNEAQ (reference sequence). CDR3 length: 19 residues. The CDR3 sequence: CASSPKSGTAPSLTDTQYF. The CDR3 DNA sequence: TGTGCCAGCAGCCCCAAATCCGGGACAGCACCGTCCCTCACAGATACGCAGTATTTT.

V is TRBV29-1 and J is TRBJ2-3, with TRBD2 matching over 8 bases. CDR1 is SQVTM, CDR2 ANQGSEA, per germline. The CDR3 consists of 13 residues. V was clipped by 3 bases and J by 4 bases; unmatched bases: 3. The CDR3 sequence: CSVDSGAADTQYF. For the CDR3, the DNA is TGCAGCGTTGATAGCGGGGCGGCAGATACGCAGTATTTT.

For this clonotype: A much larger clone lies one base from this, so it may be a read error. This chain joins TRBV10-3 and TRBJ2-7; weak D call: TRBD1 (6 bases). Trimming took off 6 bases at V and 10 bases at J, with 19 bases between the two ends. Per the germline V gene, CDR1 is ENHRY and CDR2 is SYGVKD. This CDR3 is 13 amino acids long. This chain's CDR3 is CAISLDSSEAQYF. For the CDR3, the DNA is TGTGCCATCAGCCTGGACAGTTCAGAGGCCCAGTACTTC.

V is TRBV29-1 and J is TRBJ2-1; D is unresolved. V was trimmed by 5 bases and J by 6 bases, leaving 8 bases between them. The CDR3 is made up of 11 amino acids. CDR1 SQVTM and CDR2 ANQGSEA come from the germline V gene. The CDR3 nucleotides are TGCAGCGTTTTACGGTGCAATGAGCAGTTCTTC. It yields the protein CSVLRCNEQFF.

This rearrangement joins TRBV4-2 to TRBJ2-4; no clear D. The CDR3 runs to 18 residues. From germline, CDR1 is LGHNA and CDR2 YNFKEQ. V was pared by 0 bases and J by 1 base, with 16 bases between. The CDR3 DNA follows: TGTGCCAGCAGCCAAGAGAGACCAACCTCTCTGGCCAAAAACATTCAGTACTTC. Protein product: CASSQERPTSLAKNIQYF.